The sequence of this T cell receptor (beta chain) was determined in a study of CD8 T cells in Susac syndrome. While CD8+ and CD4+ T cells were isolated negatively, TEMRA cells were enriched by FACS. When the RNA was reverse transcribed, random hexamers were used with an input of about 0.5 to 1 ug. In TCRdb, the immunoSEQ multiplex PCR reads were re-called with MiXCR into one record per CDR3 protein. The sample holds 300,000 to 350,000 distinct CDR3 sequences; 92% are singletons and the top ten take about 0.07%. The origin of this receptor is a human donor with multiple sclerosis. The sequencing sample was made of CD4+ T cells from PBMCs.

CDR3 in DNA: TGTGCCAGTAGTTCAGGGCCTAGCACCTACACGGAGACCCAGTACTTC. Protein product: CASSSGPSTYTETQYF. V usage is TRBV19 and J usage is TRBJ2-5; the D gene could be TRBD1 or TRBD2 (5 bases each). This CDR3 is built from 16 residues. V was clipped by 5 bases and J by 5 bases, with 21 bases between them. The germline CDR1 and CDR2 sequences are LNHDA and SQIVND (reference sequence).